What follows is one TCR beta chain and its context. What this receptor recognizes is not known. The input lacks base qualities; no much larger clone sits a single base away. The entry originates in a study of shared clonotypes between healthy human individuals (TCRdb year 2020). For the wider study: A few men and a couple of women, aged 18 to 49 years, made up the cohort. Per donor, three plates each were used for CD4 naive and CD4 memory, two for CD8 naive, and one for CD8 memory. To increase sequencing depth and limit assay-specific biases, TCR repertoire library preparation and sequencing were carried out by different laboratories using diverse techniques. To estimate repertoire size and how much clonotypes are shared between individuals, the study performed deep sequencing of blood TCR repertoires from 4 to 6 healthy adults. Leukapheresis yielded between about 0.94 and 9.5 billion PBMCs per donor. Overall study outcomes, separate from this receptor: Because the study included a small number of donors, the genetic and exposure-history diversity represented was limited. Incomplete sequencing was indicated by rarefaction of sorted-subset datasets, despite the large sequencing depth. Sampling was restricted to blood, and TCR repertoires in tissues likely differ from the TCR repertoires found in blood. Higher generation probabilities were observed for clonotypes shared by all four sorted-subset donors than for non-shared clonotypes. Pairwise subsampling led to the expectation that sequencing depth would affect the degree of clonotype sharing among donors. Across four donors, approximately 4.6% of naive CD4, approximately 3.6% of naive CD8, roughly 2.3% of memory CD4, and under 0.45% of memory CD8 clonotypes were shared. Naive subsets generally had larger estimated clonotype richness than memory subsets did.

Using the deep immunoSEQ assay, TCR CDR3 regions were amplified from genomic DNA by multiplex PCR. Genomic DNA extracted from each cell subset was distributed evenly over all wells of several immunoSEQ 96-well plates, and each plate served as one replicate. For sorted subsets, each replicate PCR was loaded with 200 to 250 ng genomic DNA, equivalent to 25,000 to 35,000 T cell genomes. The purified libraries were quantified using a Qubit 3.0 fluorometer, sized with a Bioanalyzer 2100, and then quantified again using the KAPA Library Quantification kit. Every immunoSEQ 96-well plate was sequenced on a dedicated single-read 150-cycle Illumina NextSeq 550 flow cell. The original methods were these. The immunoSEQ output contained only junctional sequences without quality scores, so filtering could not match that applied to full-length reads. Sequences were annotated with PyIR, a Python wrapper for IgBLAST v1.9, and V/J genes and CDR3 were assigned using IMGT germline references. Any read was removed if the V/J assignment was weak (E-value above 1e-6), the CDR3 was missing, or the read contained stop codons, out-of-frame junctions, or ambiguous translated residues. V3J clonotypes were defined as sequences sharing an identical inferred V gene, J gene, and CDR3 amino acid sequence. Percentage overlap between repertoires was computed as shared unique clonotypes divided by the size of the smaller repertoire. Richness of each repertoire was evaluated using RTK rarefaction, the Chao1 estimator, and Recon v2.1 estimates of unobserved clonotypes. Generation probabilities were computed with OLGA for all TCRbeta clonotypes obtained by the gDNA method from several donors. TCRdb took this table from immuneACCESS and kept in-frame rearrangements with V and J called. Such tables lack part of the clones; where checked against another copy, unresolved V genes explain under half of the gap, and the rest is unexplained. That table furnishes V, J and clone size, whereas the DNA furnished D and trimming. The sample contains approximately 2,000,000 clones, around 93% of them found a single time. The ten largest clones capture over 1.5% of the sample.

CD8 naive samples were CD45RO-negative cells positively selected for CCR7, giving a CD45RA+CCR7+ population that excluded TemRA cells. The donors were healthy, HIV-negative adults with no recently reported acute infections or vaccinations. Every donor was a Caucasian adult residing in Nashville, Tennessee, USA. After blood collection by leukapheresis, PBMCs were isolated using Ficoll-Histopaque density gradient centrifugation and then cryopreserved in the vapor phase of liquid nitrogen. Analytical flow cytometry was used to check the purity and quantity of every magnetically sorted T cell population. From each sorted fraction, genomic DNA was isolated and quantified by UV absorbance on a Nanodrop 2000c. V sheds 3 bases and J sheds 8 bases, leaving 5 bases between their ends. The CDR3 measures 11 amino acids from cysteine to phenylalanine. The CDR3 DNA has 33 bases and is translated from base 1. The germline V gene specifies SGHTA as CDR1 and FQGTGA as CDR2.

The sequenced sample consisted of naive CD8+ T cells from PBMCs. The cell subset or site label, as the study defines it: CD45RA+CCR7+. The receptor's source is a young man in good health. Some clones in this sample may be carry-over from other donors' samples. The chain employs TRBV7-3 and TRBJ2-1; perhaps TRBD1 is the D gene, with 5 bases matching. The DNA reads as follows: TGTGCCAGCAGCTTGGGGCATGAGCAGTTCTTC. It translates as CASSLGHEQFF. Reference TRBV7-3 and TRBJ2-1 proteins supply the regions before and after the CDR3; the full variable domain is: GAGVSQTPSNKVTEKGKYVELRCDPISGHTALYWYRQSLGQGPEFLIYFQGTGAADDSGLPNDRFFAVRPEGSVSTLKIQRTERGDSAVYLCASSLGHEQFFGPGTRLTVL.